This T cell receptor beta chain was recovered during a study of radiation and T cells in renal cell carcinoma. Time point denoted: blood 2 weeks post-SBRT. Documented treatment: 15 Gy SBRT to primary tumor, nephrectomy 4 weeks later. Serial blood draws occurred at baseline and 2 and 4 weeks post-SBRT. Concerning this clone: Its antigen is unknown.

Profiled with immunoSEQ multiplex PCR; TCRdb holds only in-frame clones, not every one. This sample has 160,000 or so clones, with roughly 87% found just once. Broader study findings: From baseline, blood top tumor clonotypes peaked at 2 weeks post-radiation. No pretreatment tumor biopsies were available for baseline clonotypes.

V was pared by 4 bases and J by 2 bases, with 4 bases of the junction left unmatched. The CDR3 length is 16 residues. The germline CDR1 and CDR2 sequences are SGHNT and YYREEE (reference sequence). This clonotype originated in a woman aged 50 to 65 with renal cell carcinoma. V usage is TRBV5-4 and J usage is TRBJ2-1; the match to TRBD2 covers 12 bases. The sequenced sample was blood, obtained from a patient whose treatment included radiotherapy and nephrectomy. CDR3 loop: CASSQSSGGAYNEQFF. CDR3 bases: TGTGCCAGCAGCCAATCTAGCGGGGGGGCCTACAATGAGCAGTTCTTC.